This TCR beta chain was found in a study of blood T cell repertoires in COVID-19. Study details: There were acute and convalescent COVID-19 samples, and they came from the United States, Italy and Spain.

Sequencing used immunoSEQ multiplex PCR; TCRdb keeps in-frame clones, though not all of them. This sample carries 65,000 to 90,000 clones, around 84% of them seen once, and the ten largest clones take 20% to 25%. The CDR3 length is 18 residues. Trimming cost V 0 bases and J 3 bases; bases outside gene matches: 10. Looked up from germline, CDR1 is MGHRA and CDR2 is YSYEKL. The rearrangement joins TRBV4-1 to TRBJ1-5; 8 bases align to TRBD1. This TCR was sampled from an elderly woman in a cohort sampled during active or convalescent COVID-19. The sample consisted of peripheral blood. CDR3 sequence (DNA): TGCGCCAGCAGCCAAGACGGAGGGGGACAGGTAAACAATCAGCCCCAGCATTTT. Encoded protein: CASSQDGGGQVNNQPQHF.